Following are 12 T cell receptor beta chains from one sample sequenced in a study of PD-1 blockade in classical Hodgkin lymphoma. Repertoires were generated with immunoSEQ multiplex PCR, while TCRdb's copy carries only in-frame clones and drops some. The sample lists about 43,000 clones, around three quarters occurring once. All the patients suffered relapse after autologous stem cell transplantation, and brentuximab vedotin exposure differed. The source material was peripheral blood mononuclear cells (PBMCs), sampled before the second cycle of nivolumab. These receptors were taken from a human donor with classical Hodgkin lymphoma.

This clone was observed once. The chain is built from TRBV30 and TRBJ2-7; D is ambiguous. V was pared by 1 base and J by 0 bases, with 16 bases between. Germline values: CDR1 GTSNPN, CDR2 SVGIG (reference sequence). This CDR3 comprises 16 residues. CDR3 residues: CAWSGFQDVSSYEQYF. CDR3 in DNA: TGTGCCTGGAGTGGTTTCCAGGACGTGAGCTCCTACGAGCAGTACTTC.

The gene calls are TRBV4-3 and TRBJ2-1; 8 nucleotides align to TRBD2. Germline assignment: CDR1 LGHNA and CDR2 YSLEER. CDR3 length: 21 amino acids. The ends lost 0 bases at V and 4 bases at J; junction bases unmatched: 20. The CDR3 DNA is TGCGCCAGCAGCCAAGATAACATTCTGGGGGGCATAAGCGGGAGTTACAATGAGCAGTTCTTC. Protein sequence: CASSQDNILGGISGSYNEQFF.

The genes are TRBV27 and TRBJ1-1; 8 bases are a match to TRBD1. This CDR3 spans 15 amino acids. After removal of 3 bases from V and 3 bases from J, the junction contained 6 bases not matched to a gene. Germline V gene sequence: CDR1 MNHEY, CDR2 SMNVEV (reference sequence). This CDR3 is CASSFSSGGDTEAFF. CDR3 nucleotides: TGTGCCAGCAGTTTCTCCTCAGGGGGCGACACTGAAGCTTTCTTT.

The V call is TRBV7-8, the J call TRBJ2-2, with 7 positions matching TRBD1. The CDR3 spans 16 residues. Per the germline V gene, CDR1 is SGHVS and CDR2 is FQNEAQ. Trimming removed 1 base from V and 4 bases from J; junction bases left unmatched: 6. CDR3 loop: CASSLVGPGGTGELFF. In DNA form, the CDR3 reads TGTGCCAGCAGCTTAGTAGGACCAGGGGGCACCGGGGAGCTGTTTTTT.

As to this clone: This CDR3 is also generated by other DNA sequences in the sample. CDR3 sequence (DNA): TGTGCCACCAGCAGAGATAAGGGGAGAGGTCCCGAAGCTTTCTTT. As protein: CATSRDKGRGPEAFF. V gene TRBV15 combines with J gene TRBJ1-1; a weak D match, TRBD1 (5 bases). Germline V gives CDR1 LNHNV, CDR2 YYDKDF (reference sequence). The CDR3 loop spans 15 amino acids. The V gene lost 0 bases and the J gene lost 8 bases, with 16 bases spanning the gap.

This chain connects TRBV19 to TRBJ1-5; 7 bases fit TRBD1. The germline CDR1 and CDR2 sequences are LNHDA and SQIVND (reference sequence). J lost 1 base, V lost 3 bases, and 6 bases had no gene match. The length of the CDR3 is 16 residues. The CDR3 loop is CASSMGGGGSNQPQHF. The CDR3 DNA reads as TGTGCCAGTAGTATGGGAGGGGGCGGAAGCAATCAGCCCCAGCATTTT.

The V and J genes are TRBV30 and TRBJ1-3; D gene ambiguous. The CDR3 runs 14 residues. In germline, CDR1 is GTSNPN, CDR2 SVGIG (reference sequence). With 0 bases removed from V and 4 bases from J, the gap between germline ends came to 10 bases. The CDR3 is CAWSVLRSGNTIYF. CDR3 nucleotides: TGTGCCTGGAGTGTACTCCGATCGGGAAACACCATATATTTT.

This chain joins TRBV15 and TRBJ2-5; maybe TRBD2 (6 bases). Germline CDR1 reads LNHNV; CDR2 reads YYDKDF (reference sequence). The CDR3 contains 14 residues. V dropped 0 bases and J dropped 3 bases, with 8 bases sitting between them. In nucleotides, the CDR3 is TGTGCCACCAGCAGAGAGGGCGGGAAAGAGACCCAGTACTTC. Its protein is CATSREGGKETQYF. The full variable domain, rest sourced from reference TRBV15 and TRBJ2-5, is DAMVIQNPRYQVTQFGKPVTLSCSQTLNHNVMYWYQQKSSQAPKLLFHYYDKDFNNEADTPDNFQSRRPNTSFCFLDIRSPGLGDTAMYLCATSREGGKETQYFGPGTRLLVL.

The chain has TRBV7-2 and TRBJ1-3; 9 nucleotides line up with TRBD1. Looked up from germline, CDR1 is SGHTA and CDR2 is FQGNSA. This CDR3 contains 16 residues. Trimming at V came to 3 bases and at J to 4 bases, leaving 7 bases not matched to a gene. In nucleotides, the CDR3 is TGTGCCAGCAGCTTCACCGGGACAGGGTCAGGAAACACCATATATTTT. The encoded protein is CASSFTGTGSGNTIYF.

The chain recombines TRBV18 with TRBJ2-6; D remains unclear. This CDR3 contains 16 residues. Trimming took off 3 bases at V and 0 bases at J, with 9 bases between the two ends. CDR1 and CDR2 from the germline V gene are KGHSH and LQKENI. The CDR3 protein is CASSPRENSGANVLTF. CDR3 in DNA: TGTGCCAGCTCACCGAGAGAGAACTCTGGGGCCAACGTCCTGACTTTC.

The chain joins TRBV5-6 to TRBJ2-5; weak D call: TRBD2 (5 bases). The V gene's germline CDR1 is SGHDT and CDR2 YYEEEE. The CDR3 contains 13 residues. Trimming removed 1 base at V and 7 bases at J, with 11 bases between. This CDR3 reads CASSLILEGTQYF. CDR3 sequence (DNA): TGTGCCAGCAGCTTGATCTTAGAGGGGACCCAGTACTTC.

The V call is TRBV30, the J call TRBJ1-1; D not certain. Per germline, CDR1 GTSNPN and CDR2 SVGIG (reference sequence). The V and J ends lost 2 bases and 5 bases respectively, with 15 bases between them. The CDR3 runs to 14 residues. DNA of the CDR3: TGTGCCTGGAGTAGAACAGCTTTCGGAACTGAAGCTTTCTTT. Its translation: CAWSRTAFGTEAFF.